This record looks at one T cell receptor (beta chain) sequence and its context. Its antigen is as yet unknown. The data belong to a study of response to subunit inactivated influenza vaccine. Between the trimmed V and J ends, which lost 4 bases and 7 bases, there was a span of 17 bases. Germline values: CDR1 DFQATT, CDR2 SNEGSKA (reference sequence). The CDR3 is made up of 14 amino acids. Using its own MiXCR run on the RT-PCR reads, TCRdb lists one record per CDR3 protein. There are 500,000 or so distinct CDR3 sequences in the sample; more than 15% occur only once, and 3% lies in the top ten. Study-wide results and caveats: T cells newly recruited by each seasonal influenza vaccination are few, the authors suggested.

The chain links TRBV20-1 to TRBJ2-1; D remains ambiguous. The clonotype comes from a man between 50 and 75 years old who received an inactivated influenza vaccine. Material: CD4+ T cells sorted from PBMCs, obtained around 25 months after vaccination. As DNA, the CDR3 is TGCAGTGCTATCCTGGTGGAGAACGTTAATGAGCAGTTCTTC. Its protein product is CSAILVENVNEQFF.